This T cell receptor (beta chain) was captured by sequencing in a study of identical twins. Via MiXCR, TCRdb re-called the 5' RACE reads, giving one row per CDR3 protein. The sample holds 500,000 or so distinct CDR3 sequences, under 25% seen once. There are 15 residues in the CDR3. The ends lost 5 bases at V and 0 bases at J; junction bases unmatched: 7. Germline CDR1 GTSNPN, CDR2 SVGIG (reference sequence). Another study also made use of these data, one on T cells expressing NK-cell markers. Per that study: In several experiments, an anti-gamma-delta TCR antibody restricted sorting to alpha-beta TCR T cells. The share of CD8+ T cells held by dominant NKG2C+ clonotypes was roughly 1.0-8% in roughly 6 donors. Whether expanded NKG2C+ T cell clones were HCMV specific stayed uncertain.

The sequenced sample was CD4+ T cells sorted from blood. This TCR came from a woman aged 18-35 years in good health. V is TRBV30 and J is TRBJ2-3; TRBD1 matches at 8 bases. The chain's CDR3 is CAWGVGQGSTDTQYF. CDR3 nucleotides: TGTGCCTGGGGGGTTGGACAGGGCAGCACAGATACGCAGTATTTT. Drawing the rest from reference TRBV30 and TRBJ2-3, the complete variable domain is SQTIHQWPATLVQPVGSPLSLECTVEGTSNPNLYWYRQAAGRGLQLLFYSVGIGQISSEVPQNLSASRPQDRQFILSSKKLLLSDSGFYLCAWGVGQGSTDTQYFGPGTRLTVL.